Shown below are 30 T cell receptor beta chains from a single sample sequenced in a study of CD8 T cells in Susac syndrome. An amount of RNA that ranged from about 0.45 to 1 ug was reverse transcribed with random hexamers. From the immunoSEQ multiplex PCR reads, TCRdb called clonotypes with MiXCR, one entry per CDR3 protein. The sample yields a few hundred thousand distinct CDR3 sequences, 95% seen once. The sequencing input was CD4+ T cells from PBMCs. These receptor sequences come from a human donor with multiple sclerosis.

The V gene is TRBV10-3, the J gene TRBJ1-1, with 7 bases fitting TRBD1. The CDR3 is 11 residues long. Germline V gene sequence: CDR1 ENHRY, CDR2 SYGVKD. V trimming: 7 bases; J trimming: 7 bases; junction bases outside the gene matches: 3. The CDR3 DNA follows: TGTGCCATCAACAGGGGTGGTGAAGCTTTCTTT. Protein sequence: CAINRGGEAFF.

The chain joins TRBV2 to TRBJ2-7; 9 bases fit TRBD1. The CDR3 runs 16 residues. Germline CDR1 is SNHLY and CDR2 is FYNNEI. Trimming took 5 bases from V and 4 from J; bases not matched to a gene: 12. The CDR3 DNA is TGTGCCAGCAGTTGGACAGGGGAAGATTTCTCGTACGAGCAGTACTTC. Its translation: CASSWTGEDFSYEQYF.

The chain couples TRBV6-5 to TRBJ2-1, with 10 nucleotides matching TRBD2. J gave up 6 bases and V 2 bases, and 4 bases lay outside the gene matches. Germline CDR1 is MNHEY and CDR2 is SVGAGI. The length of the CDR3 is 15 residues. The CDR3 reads CASSYLAGVGNEQFF. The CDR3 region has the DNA TGTGCCAGCAGTTACCTAGCGGGAGTCGGCAATGAGCAGTTCTTC.

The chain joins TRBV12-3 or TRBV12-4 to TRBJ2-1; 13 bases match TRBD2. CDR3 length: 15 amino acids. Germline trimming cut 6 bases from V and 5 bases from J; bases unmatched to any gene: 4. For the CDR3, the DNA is TGTGCCAGCAGCATGACTAGCGGGAGGAACAATGAGCAGTTCTTC. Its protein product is CASSMTSGRNNEQFF.

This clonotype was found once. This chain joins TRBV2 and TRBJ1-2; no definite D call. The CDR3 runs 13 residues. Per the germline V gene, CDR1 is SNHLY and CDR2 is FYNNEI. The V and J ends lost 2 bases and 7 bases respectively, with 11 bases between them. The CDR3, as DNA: TGTGCCAGCAGTGAAATGGGTTTCCTTGGCTACACCTTC. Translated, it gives CASSEMGFLGYTF.

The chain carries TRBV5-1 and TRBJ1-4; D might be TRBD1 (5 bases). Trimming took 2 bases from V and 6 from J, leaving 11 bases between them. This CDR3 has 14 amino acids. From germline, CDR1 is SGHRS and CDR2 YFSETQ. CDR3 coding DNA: TGCGCCAGCAGCTTAGACAGCGCTGATGAAAAACTGTTTTTT. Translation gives CASSLDSADEKLFF.

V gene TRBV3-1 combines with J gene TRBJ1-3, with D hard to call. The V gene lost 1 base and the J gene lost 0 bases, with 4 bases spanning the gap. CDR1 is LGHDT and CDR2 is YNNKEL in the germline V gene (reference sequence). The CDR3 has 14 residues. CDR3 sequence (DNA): TGTGCCAGCAGCCAAGGCCGCTCTGGAAACACCATATATTTT. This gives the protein CASSQGRSGNTIYF. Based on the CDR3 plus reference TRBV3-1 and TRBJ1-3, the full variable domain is DTAVSQTPKYLVTQMGNDKSIKCEQNLGHDTMYWYKQDSKKFLKIMFSYNNKELIINETVPNRFSPKSPDKAHLNLHINSLELGDSAVYFCASSQGRSGNTIYFGEGSWLTVV.

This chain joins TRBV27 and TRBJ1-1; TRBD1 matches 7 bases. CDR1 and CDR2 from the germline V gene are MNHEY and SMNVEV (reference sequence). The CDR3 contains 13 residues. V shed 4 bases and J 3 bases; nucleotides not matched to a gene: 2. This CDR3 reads CASSSQGYTEAFF. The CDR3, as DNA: TGTGCCAGCAGTTCACAGGGGTACACTGAAGCTTTCTTT.

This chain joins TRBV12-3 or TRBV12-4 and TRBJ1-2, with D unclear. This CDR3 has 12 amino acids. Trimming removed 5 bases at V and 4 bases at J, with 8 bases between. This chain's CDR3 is CASSPWAYGYTF. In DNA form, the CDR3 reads TGTGCCAGCAGTCCTTGGGCCTATGGCTACACCTTC.

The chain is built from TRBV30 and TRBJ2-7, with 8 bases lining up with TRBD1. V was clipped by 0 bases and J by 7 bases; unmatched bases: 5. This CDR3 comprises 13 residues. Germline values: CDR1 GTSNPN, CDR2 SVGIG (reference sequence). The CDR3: CAWSVQGAREQYF. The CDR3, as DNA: TGTGCCTGGAGTGTTCAGGGGGCGCGGGAGCAGTACTTC. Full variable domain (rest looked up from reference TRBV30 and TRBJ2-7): SQTIHQWPATLVQPVGSPLSLECTVEGTSNPNLYWYRQAAGRGLQLLFYSVGIGQISSEVPQNLSASRPQDRQFILSSKKLLLSDSGFYLCAWSVQGAREQYFGPGTRLTVT.

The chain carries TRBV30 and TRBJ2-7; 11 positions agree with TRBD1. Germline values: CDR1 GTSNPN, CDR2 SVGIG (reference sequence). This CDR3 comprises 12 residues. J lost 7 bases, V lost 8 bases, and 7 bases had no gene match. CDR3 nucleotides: TGTGCCCGTGGACAGGGGGCTGGTGAGCAGTACTTC. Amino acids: CARGQGAGEQYF.

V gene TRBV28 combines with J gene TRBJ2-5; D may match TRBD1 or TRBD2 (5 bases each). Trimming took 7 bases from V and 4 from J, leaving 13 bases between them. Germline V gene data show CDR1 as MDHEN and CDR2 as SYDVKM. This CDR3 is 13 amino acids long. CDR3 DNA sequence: TGTGCCAGCAACCCCGGGACGGCAGAGACCCAGTACTTC. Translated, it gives CASNPGTAETQYF.

In DNA, the CDR3 is TGCAGTGCTAGAGAACAACTCGGCGGGAGCAGGGATACGCAGTATTTT. It translates to CSAREQLGGSRDTQYF. The chain joins TRBV20-1 to TRBJ2-3; 7 nucleotides agree with TRBD2. The length of the CDR3 is 16 residues. CDR1 is DFQATT, CDR2 SNEGSKA, per germline (reference sequence). The V gene end was trimmed by 0 bases and the J gene end by 6 bases; junction bases not matched to a gene: 12.

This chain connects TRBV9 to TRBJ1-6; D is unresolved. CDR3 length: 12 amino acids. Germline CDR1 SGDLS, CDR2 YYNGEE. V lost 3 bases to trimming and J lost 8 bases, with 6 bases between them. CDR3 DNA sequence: TGTGCCAGCAGCGGTAGCCATTCACCCCTCCACTTT. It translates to CASSGSHSPLHF.

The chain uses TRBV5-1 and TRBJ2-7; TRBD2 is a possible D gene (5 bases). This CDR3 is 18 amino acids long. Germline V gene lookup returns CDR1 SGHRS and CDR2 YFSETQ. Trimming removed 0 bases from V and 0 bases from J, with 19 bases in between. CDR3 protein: CASSLDQFPDTSSYEQYF. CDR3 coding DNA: TGCGCCAGCAGCTTGGATCAGTTTCCCGACACTAGCTCCTACGAGCAGTACTTC.

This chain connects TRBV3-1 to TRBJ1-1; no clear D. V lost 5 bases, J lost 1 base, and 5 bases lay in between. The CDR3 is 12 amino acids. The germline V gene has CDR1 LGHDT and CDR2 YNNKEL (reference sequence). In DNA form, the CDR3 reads TGTGCCAGCAGCGACACGAACACTGAAGCTTTCTTT. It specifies CASSDTNTEAFF.

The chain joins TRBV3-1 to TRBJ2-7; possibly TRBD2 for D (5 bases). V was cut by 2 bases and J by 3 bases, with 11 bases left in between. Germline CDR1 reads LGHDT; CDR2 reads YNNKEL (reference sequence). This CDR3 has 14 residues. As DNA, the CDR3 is TGTGCCAGCAGCCAAAGAGGGAGTAGCTACGAGCAGTACTTC. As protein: CASSQRGSSYEQYF.

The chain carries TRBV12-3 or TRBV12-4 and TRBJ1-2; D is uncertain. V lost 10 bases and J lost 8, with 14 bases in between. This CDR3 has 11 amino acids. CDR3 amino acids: CATRRAGGYTF. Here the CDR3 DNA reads TGTGCCACCCGCCGGGCTGGCGGCTACACCTTC.

As DNA, the CDR3 is TGTGCCAGCAGCCCTGAGGGGGGGATGAACACTGAAGCTTTCTTT. This encodes CASSPEGGMNTEAFF. The chain links TRBV7-2 to TRBJ1-1; a possible D gene is TRBD1 (6 bases). The CDR3 covers 15 residues. V lost 5 bases and J lost 0, with 13 bases in between. Germline CDR1 is SGHTA and CDR2 is FQGNSA.

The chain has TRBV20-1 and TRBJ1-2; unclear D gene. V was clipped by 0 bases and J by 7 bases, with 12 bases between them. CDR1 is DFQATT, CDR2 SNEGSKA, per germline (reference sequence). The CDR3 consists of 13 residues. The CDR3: CSARDRARRGYTF. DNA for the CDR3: TGCAGTGCTAGAGATAGGGCGCGTCGTGGCTACACCTTC.

The CDR3 sequence is CSARRGGFTDTQYF. DNA for the CDR3: TGCAGTGCTAGGCGGGGGGGATTCACAGATACGCAGTATTTT. V usage is TRBV20-1 and J usage is TRBJ2-3, with 9 bases fitting TRBD2. This CDR3 contains 14 residues. Germline V lookup: CDR1 DFQATT, CDR2 SNEGSKA (reference sequence). Trimming at V came to 3 bases and at J to 2 bases, leaving 3 bases not matched to a gene.

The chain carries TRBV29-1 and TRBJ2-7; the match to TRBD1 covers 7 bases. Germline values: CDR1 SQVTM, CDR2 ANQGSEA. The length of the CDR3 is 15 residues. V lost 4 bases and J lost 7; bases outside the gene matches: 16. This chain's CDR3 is CSVGGTQGKWWEQYF. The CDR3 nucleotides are TGCAGCGTTGGGGGAACACAGGGGAAGTGGTGGGAGCAGTACTTC.

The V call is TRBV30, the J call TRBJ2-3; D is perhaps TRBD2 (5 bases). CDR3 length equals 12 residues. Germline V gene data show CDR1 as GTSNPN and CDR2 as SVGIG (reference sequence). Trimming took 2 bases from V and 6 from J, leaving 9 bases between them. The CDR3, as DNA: TGTGCCTGGAGTCCCACGGGGGATACGCAGTATTTT. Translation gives CAWSPTGDTQYF.

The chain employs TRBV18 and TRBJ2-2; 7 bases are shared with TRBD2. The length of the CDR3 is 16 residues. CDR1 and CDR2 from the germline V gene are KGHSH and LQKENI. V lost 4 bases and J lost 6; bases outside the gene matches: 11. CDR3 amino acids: CASSRDVAGAPGELFF. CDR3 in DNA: TGTGCCAGCTCACGCGACGTAGCGGGCGCCCCCGGGGAGCTGTTTTTT.

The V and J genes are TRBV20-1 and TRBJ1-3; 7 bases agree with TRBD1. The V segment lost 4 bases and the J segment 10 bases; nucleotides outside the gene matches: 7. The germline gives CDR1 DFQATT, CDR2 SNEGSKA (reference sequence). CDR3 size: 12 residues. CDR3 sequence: CSAIGQDETIYF. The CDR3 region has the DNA TGCAGTGCTATTGGACAGGACGAGACCATATATTTT.

The DNA of the CDR3 is TGTGCCAGCAGCCCGATTCTTGGACCAAACGAGCAGTACTTC. Amino acid sequence: CASSPILGPNEQYF. The chain couples TRBV7-2 to TRBJ2-7, with D hard to call. This CDR3 contains 14 residues. V gave up 5 bases and J gave up 5 bases, with 16 bases separating them. Germline V gives CDR1 SGHTA, CDR2 FQGNSA.

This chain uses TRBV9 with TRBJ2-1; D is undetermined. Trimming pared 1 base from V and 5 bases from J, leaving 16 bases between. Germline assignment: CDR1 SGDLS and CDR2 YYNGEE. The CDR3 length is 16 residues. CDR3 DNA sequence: TGTGCCAGCAGCGTATCGCTCCCGGCGGAAGACAATGAGCAGTTCTTC. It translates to CASSVSLPAEDNEQFF.

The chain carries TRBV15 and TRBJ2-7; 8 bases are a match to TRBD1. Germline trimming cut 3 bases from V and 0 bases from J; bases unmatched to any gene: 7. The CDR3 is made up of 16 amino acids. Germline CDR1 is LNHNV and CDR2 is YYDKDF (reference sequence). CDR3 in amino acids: CATSRPGQGASYEQYF. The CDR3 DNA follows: TGTGCCACCAGCAGGCCCGGACAGGGCGCCTCCTACGAGCAGTACTTC. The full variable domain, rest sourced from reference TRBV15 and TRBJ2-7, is DAMVIQNPRYQVTQFGKPVTLSCSQTLNHNVMYWYQQKSSQAPKLLFHYYDKDFNNEADTPDNFQSRRPNTSFCFLDIRSPGLGDTAMYLCATSRPGQGASYEQYFGPGTRLTVT.

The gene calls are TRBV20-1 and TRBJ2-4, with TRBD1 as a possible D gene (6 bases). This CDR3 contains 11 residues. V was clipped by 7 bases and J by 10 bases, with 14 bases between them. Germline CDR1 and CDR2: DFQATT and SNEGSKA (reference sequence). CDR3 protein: CSGDWGQIQYF. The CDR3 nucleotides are TGCAGTGGCGACTGGGGGCAAATTCAGTACTTC.

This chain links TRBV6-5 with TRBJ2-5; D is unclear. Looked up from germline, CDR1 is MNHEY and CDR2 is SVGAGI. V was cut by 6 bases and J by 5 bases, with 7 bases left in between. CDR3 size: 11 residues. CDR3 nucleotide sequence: TGTGCCAGCAGAAACCGGGAGACCCAGTACTTC. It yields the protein CASRNRETQYF.